This T cell receptor (beta chain) was retrieved from a study of T cells in Graves' hyperthyroidism and ophthalmopathy. Study results and limitations: Blood also contained most expanded thyroid clonotypes above 0.001.

Those patients with uncontrolled infection, other autoimmune disease, pregnancy or lactation were excluded. This CDR3 region has 17 residues. Germline trimming cut 0 bases from V and 8 bases from J; bases unmatched to any gene: 9. Per the germline V gene, CDR1 is PRHDT and CDR2 is FYEKMQ (reference sequence). The CDR3 regions of TCR beta were amplified from RNA transcripts. HTBI primers were the set used in a first-round RT-PCR of the TCR CDR3. TCRdb re-called the multiplex PCR reads through MiXCR, storing one row per CDR3 protein. The sample lists around 690,000 distinct CDR3 sequences; approximately 15% were seen once. This clonotype has just a few counts. Its target is unknown.

The source is a man aged 50 or older with Graves' hyperthyroidism. The chain links TRBV13 to TRBJ2-1; 11 bases align to TRBD2. What was sequenced was blood. The chain's CDR3 is CASSLGNSGRAFHEQFF. In DNA form, the CDR3 reads TGTGCCAGCAGCTTAGGAAATAGCGGGAGGGCCTTTCATGAGCAGTTCTTC.